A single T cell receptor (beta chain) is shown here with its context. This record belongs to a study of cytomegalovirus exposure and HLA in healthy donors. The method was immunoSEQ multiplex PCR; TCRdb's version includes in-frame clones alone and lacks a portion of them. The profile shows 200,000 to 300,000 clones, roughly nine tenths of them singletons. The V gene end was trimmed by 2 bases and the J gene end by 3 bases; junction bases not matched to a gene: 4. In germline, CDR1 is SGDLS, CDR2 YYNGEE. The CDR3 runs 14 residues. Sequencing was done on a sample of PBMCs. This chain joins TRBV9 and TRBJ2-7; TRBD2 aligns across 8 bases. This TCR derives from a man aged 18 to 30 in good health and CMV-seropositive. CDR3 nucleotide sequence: TGTGCCAGCAGCGTTGGAGCGGGGGACTACGAGCAGTACTTC. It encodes CASSVGAGDYEQYF.